This T cell receptor beta chain was retrieved from a study of T-cell memory formation after mild COVID-19. Findings and limits, study-wide: Clones that shrank (day 15 to 85) were balanced CD4/CD8, whereas later expanders leaned CD4+.

This clonotype has just a few counts. Its antigen is not identified. TCRdb reprocessed the 5' RACE reads via MiXCR and lists one record per CDR3 protein. The table includes roughly 480,000 distinct CDR3 sequences, approximately 23% detected once. Trimming cost V 1 base and J 8 bases, with 15 bases left between them. The CDR3 covers 15 residues. CDR1 is SEHNR and CDR2 is FQNEAQ in the germline V gene (reference sequence). The rearrangement uses TRBV7-9 and TRBJ1-5; D not resolved. The sequence came from an adult woman who had mild COVID-19 (a few samples of this study predate the infection). Cell type and time point are not known. The specimen was PBMCs or a T cell subset sorted from them (not recorded which). The CDR3 protein is CASSLGGIRAEPQHF. The CDR3 DNA is TGTGCCAGCAGCTTAGGAGGGATTCGAGCGGAGCCCCAGCATTTT.